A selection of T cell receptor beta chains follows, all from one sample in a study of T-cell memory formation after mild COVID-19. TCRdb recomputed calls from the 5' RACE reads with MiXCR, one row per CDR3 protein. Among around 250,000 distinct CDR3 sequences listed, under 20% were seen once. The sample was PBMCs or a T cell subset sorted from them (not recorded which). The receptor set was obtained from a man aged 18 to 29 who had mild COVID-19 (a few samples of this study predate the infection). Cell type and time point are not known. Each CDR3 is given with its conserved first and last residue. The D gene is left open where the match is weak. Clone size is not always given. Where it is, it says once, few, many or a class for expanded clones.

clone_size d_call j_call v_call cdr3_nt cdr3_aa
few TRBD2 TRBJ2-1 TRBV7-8 TGTGCCAGCAGCTACCAGACTAGCGGGGGGTACGATGAGCAGTTCTTC CASSYQTSGGYDEQFF
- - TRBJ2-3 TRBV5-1 TGCGCCAGCAGCGTTTTAAGTAGCACAGATACGCAGTATTTT CASSVLSSTDTQYF
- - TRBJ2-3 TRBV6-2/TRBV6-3 TGTGCCAGCAGTTACTCGTCGGCTAGCCCCACAGATACGCAGTATTTT CASSYSSASPTDTQYF
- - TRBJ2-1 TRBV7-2 TGTGCCAGCAGCGCAACCCAGGGCCTCTACAATGAGCAGTTCTTC CASSATQGLYNEQFF
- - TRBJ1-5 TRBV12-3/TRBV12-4 TGTGCCAGCAGCACCTTTCCCCCGATCGGACCCCAGCATTTT CASSTFPPIGPQHF
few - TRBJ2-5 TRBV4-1 TGCGCCAGCAGCCAAGAATCACCGATTGAGACCCAGTACTTC CASSQESPIETQYF
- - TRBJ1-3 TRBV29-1 TGCAGCGTTGAAGGAGGAAGCTCTGGAAACACCATATATTTT CSVEGGSSGNTIYF
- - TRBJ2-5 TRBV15 TGTGCCACCAGCAGAGGGGTTATGGGGCTCCAAGAGACCCAGTACTTC CATSRGVMGLQETQYF
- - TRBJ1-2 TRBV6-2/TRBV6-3 TGTGCCAGTCTGGCGGGGTACGGCTACACCTTC CASLAGYGYTF
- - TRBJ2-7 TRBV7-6 TGTGCCAGCAGCTTAGCGCCCGGGTACGAGCAGTACTTC CASSLAPGYEQYF
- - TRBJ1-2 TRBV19 TGTGCCAGTAGTCCGGGCAAGTATGGCTACACCTTC CASSPGKYGYTF
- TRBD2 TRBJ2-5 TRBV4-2 TGTGCCAGCAGCCAAGTTTACAGCGGGGGGACCTCGTACCAAGAGACCCAGTACTTC CASSQVYSGGTSYQETQYF
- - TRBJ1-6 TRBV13 TGTCCCAGCTTAGGCCTCGTCTCCTATAATTCACCCCTCCACTTT CPSLGLVSYNSPLHF
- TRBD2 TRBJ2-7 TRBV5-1 TGCGCCAGCAGCTTGGCCCCCTCAGCGGGGCCTTCCTACGAGCAGTACTTC CASSLAPSAGPSYEQYF
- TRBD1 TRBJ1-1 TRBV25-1 TGTGCCAGCCGACAGGGTGAAACTGAAGCTTTCTTT CASRQGETEAFF
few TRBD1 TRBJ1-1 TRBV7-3 TGTGCCAGCAGCTTAACCGGGACAGTGGGGACTGAAGCTTTCTTT CASSLTGTVGTEAFF
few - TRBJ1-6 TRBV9 TGTGCCAGCAGCGTAGAGGCAGGGAGGGCAGGATCACCCCTCCACTTT CASSVEAGRAGSPLHF
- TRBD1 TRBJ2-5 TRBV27 TGTGCCAGCAGTTGGAGCGGACAGGGTGCGGAGACCCAGTACTTC CASSWSGQGAETQYF
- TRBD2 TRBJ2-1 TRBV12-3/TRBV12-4 TGTGCCAGCAGTCTACTAGCGGGGGGGCCCTATGAGCAGTTCTTC CASSLLAGGPYEQFF
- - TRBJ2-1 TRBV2 TGTGCCAGCAGCCCAGGACGGGGCTTTGAGCAGTTCTTC CASSPGRGFEQFF
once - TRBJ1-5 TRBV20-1 TGCAGTGCTAGAAGGTCGAGCAATCAGCCCCAGCATTTT CSARRSSNQPQHF
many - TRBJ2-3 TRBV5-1 TGCGCCAGCAGCTTGGCAACGGGGACAGATACGCAGTATTTT CASSLATGTDTQYF
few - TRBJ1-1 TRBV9 TGTGCCAGCAGCGTAGACAGGGAGAGTGAAGCTTTCTTT CASSVDRESEAFF
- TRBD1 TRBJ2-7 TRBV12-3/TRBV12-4 TGTGCCAGCAGTTTCCTTCCAGGGGGCAGCTACGAGCAGTACTTC CASSFLPGGSYEQYF
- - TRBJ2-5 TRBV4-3 TGCGCCAGCAGCCAAGATCATATCGGGGGTTTAGAAGAGACCCAGTACTTC CASSQDHIGGLEETQYF
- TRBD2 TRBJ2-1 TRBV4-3 TGCGCCAGCAGCCCACTAGCGGGGGGCCGATTTGATGAGCAGTTCTTC CASSPLAGGRFDEQFF
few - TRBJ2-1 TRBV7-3 TGTGCCAGCAGCTTAACGTGGGAGGATGAGCAGTTCTTC CASSLTWEDEQFF
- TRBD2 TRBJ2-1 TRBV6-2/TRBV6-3 TGTGCCAGCAGCGACTGGACTAGCGGGGGGCGTAGGGAGCAGTTCTTC CASSDWTSGGRREQFF
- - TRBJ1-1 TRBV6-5 TGTGCCAGCAGTCCGTTTATGAACACTGAAGCTTTCTTT CASSPFMNTEAFF
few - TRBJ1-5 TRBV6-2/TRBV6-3 TGTGCCAGCAGTTACAGTGTCCACCATCAGCCCCAGCATTTT CASSYSVHHQPQHF
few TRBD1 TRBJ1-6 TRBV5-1 TGCGCCAGCAGCTACTACAGAAGCGGGACAGGAGGGAATTCACCCCTCCACTTT CASSYYRSGTGGNSPLHF
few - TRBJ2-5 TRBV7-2 TGTGCCAGCAGCTTAGGGCTAGATCAGACCCAGTACTTC CASSLGLDQTQYF
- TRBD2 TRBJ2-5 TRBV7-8 TGTGCCAGCAGCCCACGGGGGGTCGGACAAGGCGGGAAGACCCAGTACTTC CASSPRGVGQGGKTQYF
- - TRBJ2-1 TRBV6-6 TGTGCCAGCGGACCGGGACACGGGACCAATGAGCAGTTCTTC CASGPGHGTNEQFF
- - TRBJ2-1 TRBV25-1 TGTGCCAGCAGTGATCCCGGGACCGGCGGTTACAATGAGCAGTTCTTC CASSDPGTGGYNEQFF
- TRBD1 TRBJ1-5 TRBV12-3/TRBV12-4 TGTGCCAGCAGATTACAGGGGGATCAGCCCCAGCATTTT CASRLQGDQPQHF
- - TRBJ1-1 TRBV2 TGTGCCAGCTTTTATCACACTGAAGCTTTCTTT CASFYHTEAFF
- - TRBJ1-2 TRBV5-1 TGCGCCAGCAGCTTGAGTCAGGCGGGCGGTGGCTACACCTTC CASSLSQAGGGYTF
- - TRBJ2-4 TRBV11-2 TGTGCCAGCTTTAGCGATGGCAAAAACATTCAGTACTTC CASFSDGKNIQYF
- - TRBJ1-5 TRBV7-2 TGTGCCAGCAGCTTACTTGCCAGCAATCAGCCCCAGCATTTT CASSLLASNQPQHF
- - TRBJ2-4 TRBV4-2 TGTGCCAGCAGCCGGACCACAGCCCGGATAGGCAAAAACATTCAGTACTTC CASSRTTARIGKNIQYF
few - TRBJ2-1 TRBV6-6 TGTGCCAGCAGGAGTAATGAGCAGTTCTTC CASRSNEQFF
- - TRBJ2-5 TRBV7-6 TGTGCCAGCAGCTTAGTATTCAGGGAAAGCGGAAAGACCCAGTACTTC CASSLVFRESGKTQYF
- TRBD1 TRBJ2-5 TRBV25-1 TGTGCCAGCAGTGAGGTTAGGGGGCGGGAGACCCAGTACTTC CASSEVRGRETQYF
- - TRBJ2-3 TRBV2 TGTGCCAGCAGTGAAGAGGCTACAGATACGCAGTATTTT CASSEEATDTQYF
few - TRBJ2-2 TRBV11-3 TGTGCCAGCAGCTTAGACGGTGGCTACACCGGGGAGCTGTTTTTT CASSLDGGYTGELFF